This TCR beta chain was captured by sequencing in a study of blood T cells in healthy people across ages. CDR1 is LNHDA, CDR2 SQIVND, per germline (reference sequence). Trimming pared 5 bases from V and 3 bases from J, leaving 13 bases between. This CDR3 has 14 amino acids. A J-beta primer mix and a sample-barcoded 5' primer were used in a second PCR of about 6 to 12 cycles. TCRdb called the 5' RACE reads again in MiXCR, with one record for every CDR3 protein. Altogether 500,000 to 650,000 distinct CDR3 sequences are present, about 27% being singletons, with the ten largest covering roughly 3.5%. These data also featured in a second study, about T cells of mothers and their children.

This TCR was recovered from a boy between 2 and 10 years old in good health. Sequenced sample: blood. This chain links TRBV19 with TRBJ1-1; D unclear. The CDR3 DNA follows: TGTGCCAGTAGTCTCGGCGTGGCTGACACTGAAGCTTTCTTT. Translated: CASSLGVADTEAFF. The entire variable domain, with the rest obtained from reference TRBV19 and TRBJ1-1, is as follows: DGGITQSPKYLFRKEGQNVTLSCEQNLNHDAMYWYRQDPGQGLRLIYYSQIVNDFQKGDIAEGYSVSREKKESFPLTVTSAQKNPTAFYLCASSLGVADTEAFFGQGTRLTVV.